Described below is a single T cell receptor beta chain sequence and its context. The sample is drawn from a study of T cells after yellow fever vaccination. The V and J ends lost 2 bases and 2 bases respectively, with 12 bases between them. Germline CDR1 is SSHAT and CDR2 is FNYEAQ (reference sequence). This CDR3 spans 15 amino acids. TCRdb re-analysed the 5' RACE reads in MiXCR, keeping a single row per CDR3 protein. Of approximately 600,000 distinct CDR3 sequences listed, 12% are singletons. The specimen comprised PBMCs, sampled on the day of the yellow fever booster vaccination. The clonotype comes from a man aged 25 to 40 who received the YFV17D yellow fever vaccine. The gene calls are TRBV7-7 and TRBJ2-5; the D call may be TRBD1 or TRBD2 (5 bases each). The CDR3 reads CASSLTGLQQETQYF. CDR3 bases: TGTGCCAGCAGCTTAACAGGACTCCAGCAAGAGACCCAGTACTTC.